These T cell receptor beta chains were read from a single sample in a study of T cell responses to AZD1222 COVID-19 vaccine. Data came from immunoSEQ multiplex PCR; TCRdb stores just in-frame clones and leaves some out. The data hold some 140,000 clones, with 80% to 90% observed a single time. Sample: peripheral blood, taken 28 days after the second AZD1222 dose. These receptors were obtained from an adult who received the AZD1222 COVID-19 vaccine. CDR3s include the opening cysteine and the closing phenylalanine or tryptophan. A D gene is named only where the DNA matches it firmly. Clone size is not always given. Where it is, it says once, few, many or a class for expanded clones.

v_gene: TRBV11-3; d_gene: TRBD2; j_gene: TRBJ2-1; abundance: .; len: 18; CDR3aa: CASSLGAFLAERNNEQFF; CDR3nt: TGTGCCAGCAGCTTAGGGGCCTTCCTAGCGGAGAGGAACAATGAGCAGTTCTTC
v_gene: TRBV6-2/TRBV6-3; d_gene: .; j_gene: TRBJ1-2; abundance: once; len: 14; CDR3aa: CASSSRTVVYGYTF; CDR3nt: TGTGCCAGCAGTTCCCGGACCGTTGTCTATGGCTACACCTTC
v_gene: TRBV10-2; d_gene: TRBD2; j_gene: TRBJ2-1; abundance: .; len: 14; CDR3aa: CASQRGSSYNEQFF; CDR3nt: TGCGCCAGCCAGCGGGGGAGCTCCTACAATGAGCAGTTCTTC
v_gene: TRBV18; d_gene: .; j_gene: TRBJ2-5; abundance: .; len: 13; CDR3aa: CASSPPFWETQYF; CDR3nt: TGTGCCAGCTCACCACCGTTCTGGGAGACCCAGTACTTC
v_gene: TRBV6-5; d_gene: TRBD2; j_gene: TRBJ2-7; abundance: .; len: 15; CDR3aa: CASSYSMAGAGEQYF; CDR3nt: TGTGCCAGCAGTTACTCGATGGCGGGAGCGGGGGAGCAGTACTTC
v_gene: TRBV10-1; d_gene: .; j_gene: TRBJ1-2; abundance: .; len: 14; CDR3aa: CASSSDQGSYGYTF; CDR3nt: TGCGCCAGCAGTTCTGACCAGGGAAGCTATGGCTACACCTTC
v_gene: TRBV5-1; d_gene: .; j_gene: TRBJ1-6; abundance: .; len: 15; CDR3aa: CASSSLGQQNSPLHF; CDR3nt: TGCGCCAGCAGCTCCCTGGGACAACAGAATTCACCCCTCCACTTT
v_gene: TRBV6-6; d_gene: .; j_gene: TRBJ1-5; abundance: .; len: 14; CDR3aa: CASSPGTQNQPQHF; CDR3nt: TGTGCCAGCAGCCCCGGGACGCAAAATCAGCCCCAGCATTTT
v_gene: TRBV3-1/TRBV3-2; d_gene: .; j_gene: TRBJ1-6; abundance: .; len: 15; CDR3aa: CASSHLQSYNSPLHF; CDR3nt: TGTGCCAGCAGCCACCTACAAAGCTATAATTCACCCCTCCACTTT
v_gene: TRBV4-1; d_gene: .; j_gene: TRBJ1-6; abundance: .; len: 15; CDR3aa: CASSLQQGFSGSLHF; CDR3nt: TGCGCCAGCAGCCTCCAACAGGGCTTTTCGGGGTCCCTCCACTTT
v_gene: TRBV9; d_gene: .; j_gene: TRBJ1-3; abundance: .; len: 16; CDR3aa: CASSAREGISGNTIYF; CDR3nt: TGTGCCAGCAGCGCCCGTGAGGGTATATCTGGAAACACCATATATTTT
v_gene: TRBV11-2; d_gene: .; j_gene: TRBJ1-6; abundance: few; len: 13; CDR3aa: CASSSFPNSPLHF; CDR3nt: TGTGCCAGCAGCTCCTTCCCTAATTCACCCCTCCACTTT
v_gene: TRBV10-2; d_gene: TRBD1; j_gene: TRBJ1-1; abundance: .; len: 14; CDR3aa: CASAGGPGRFEAFF; CDR3nt: TGCGCCAGCGCAGGGGGCCCAGGAAGATTCGAAGCTTTCTTT
v_gene: TRBV5-4; d_gene: TRBD1; j_gene: TRBJ1-6; abundance: .; len: 15; CDR3aa: CASSLGQGGNSPLHF; CDR3nt: TGTGCCAGCAGCTTGGGACAGGGTGGTAATTCACCCCTCCACTTT
v_gene: TRBV21-1; d_gene: .; j_gene: TRBJ1-2; abundance: .; len: 11; CDR3aa: CASSKKDRSTF; CDR3nt: TGTGCCAGCAGCAAAAAGGACAGGAGCACCTTC
v_gene: TRBV2; d_gene: .; j_gene: TRBJ1-5; abundance: .; len: 13; CDR3aa: CASSEPINQPQHF; CDR3nt: TGTGCCAGCAGTGAACCGATAAATCAGCCCCAGCATTTT
v_gene: TRBV5-6; d_gene: .; j_gene: TRBJ2-7; abundance: .; len: 13; CDR3aa: CASSGGVTRVGYF; CDR3nt: TGTGCCAGCAGCGGGGGCGTGACCAGGGTGGGGTACTTC
v_gene: TRBV7-6; d_gene: .; j_gene: TRBJ2-3; abundance: .; len: 15; CDR3aa: CASSLGSSSTDTQYF; CDR3nt: TGTGCCAGCAGCTTAGGTTCCAGCAGCACAGATACGCAGTATTTT
v_gene: TRBV19; d_gene: .; j_gene: TRBJ2-7; abundance: .; len: 14; CDR3aa: CASSNFQAPNEQYF; CDR3nt: TGTGCCAGTAGTAATTTCCAGGCCCCCAACGAGCAGTACTTC
v_gene: TRBV6-1; d_gene: .; j_gene: TRBJ1-1; abundance: .; len: 15; CDR3aa: CASSEAWVPNTEAFF; CDR3nt: TGTGCCAGCAGTGAAGCTTGGGTGCCGAACACTGAAGCTTTCTTT
v_gene: TRBV6-5; d_gene: .; j_gene: TRBJ1-1; abundance: once; len: 13; CDR3aa: CASTQGTPPEAFF; CDR3nt: TGTGCCAGCACCCAGGGGACACCCCCTGAAGCTTTCTTT
v_gene: TRBV29-1; d_gene: .; j_gene: TRBJ2-1; abundance: .; len: 13; CDR3aa: CSVPDEGYNEQFF; CDR3nt: TGCAGCGTTCCCGACGAGGGCTACAATGAGCAGTTCTTC
v_gene: TRBV7-9; d_gene: TRBD1; j_gene: TRBJ1-2; abundance: .; len: 15; CDR3aa: CASSLVDRVSYGYTF; CDR3nt: TGTGCCAGCAGCTTAGTCGACAGGGTGAGCTATGGCTACACCTTC
v_gene: TRBV3-1/TRBV3-2; d_gene: .; j_gene: TRBJ1-2; abundance: few; len: 14; CDR3aa: CASSQDRRVYGYTF; CDR3nt: TGTGCCAGCAGCCAAGATAGGAGAGTTTATGGCTACACCTTC
v_gene: TRBV25-1; d_gene: .; j_gene: TRBJ2-3; abundance: .; len: 13; CDR3aa: CASSLDSTDTQYF; CDR3nt: TGTGCCAGCAGCCTGGACAGCACAGATACGCAGTATTTT
v_gene: TRBV3-1/TRBV3-2; d_gene: .; j_gene: TRBJ1-5; abundance: few; len: 17; CDR3aa: CASSQSMTPTPQRAQHF; CDR3nt: TGTGCCAGCAGCCAATCTATGACACCCACACCGCAAAGGGCCCAGCATTTT
v_gene: TRBV5-1; d_gene: TRBD1; j_gene: TRBJ2-1; abundance: .; len: 13; CDR3aa: CASSQGQDNEQFF; CDR3nt: TGCGCCAGCAGCCAGGGACAGGACAATGAGCAGTTCTTC
v_gene: TRBV2; d_gene: TRBD2; j_gene: TRBJ2-1; abundance: .; len: 13; CDR3aa: CASSESTSAEQFF; CDR3nt: TGTGCCAGCAGTGAATCCACTAGCGCCGAGCAGTTCTTC
v_gene: TRBV11-2; d_gene: .; j_gene: TRBJ2-3; abundance: .; len: 14; CDR3aa: CASRPGVRTDTQYF; CDR3nt: TGTGCCAGCAGACCCGGGGTGCGCACAGATACGCAGTATTTT
v_gene: TRBV9; d_gene: .; j_gene: TRBJ1-1; abundance: .; len: 14; CDR3aa: CASSVEGGNTEAFF; CDR3nt: TGTGCCAGCAGCGTAGAGGGCGGAAACACTGAAGCTTTCTTT
v_gene: TRBV7-3; d_gene: .; j_gene: TRBJ2-3; abundance: .; len: 15; CDR3aa: CASSLTGSLTDTQYF; CDR3nt: TGTGCCAGCAGCTTAACAGGCTCCCTCACAGATACGCAGTATTTT
v_gene: TRBV19; d_gene: .; j_gene: TRBJ1-1; abundance: once; len: 13; CDR3aa: CASSYDRTLEAFF; CDR3nt: TGTGCCAGTAGTTACGATCGTACTCTTGAAGCTTTCTTT
v_gene: TRBV5-1; d_gene: .; j_gene: TRBJ2-1; abundance: .; len: 13; CDR3aa: CASSFGGNNEQFF; CDR3nt: TGCGCCAGCAGCTTCGGCGGAAACAATGAGCAGTTCTTC
v_gene: TRBV12-5; d_gene: .; j_gene: TRBJ1-2; abundance: .; len: 14; CDR3aa: CASGPGIGRYGYTF; CDR3nt: TGTGCTAGTGGTCCTGGTATCGGCCGGTATGGCTACACCTTC
v_gene: TRBV7-9; d_gene: .; j_gene: TRBJ2-3; abundance: .; len: 15; CDR3aa: CASSLVQTSTDTQYF; CDR3nt: TGTGCCAGCAGCTTAGTTCAGACTAGCACAGATACGCAGTATTTT
v_gene: TRBV12-5; d_gene: TRBD2; j_gene: TRBJ2-3; abundance: .; len: 15; CDR3aa: CASGSGGGVTDTQYF; CDR3nt: TGTGCTAGTGGTTCGGGCGGGGGTGTGACAGATACGCAGTATTTT
v_gene: TRBV12-3/TRBV12-4; d_gene: .; j_gene: TRBJ2-3; abundance: .; len: 11; CDR3aa: CASTLADTQYF; CDR3nt: TGTGCCAGCACCCTAGCAGATACTCAGTATTTT
v_gene: TRBV6-5; d_gene: .; j_gene: TRBJ1-2; abundance: .; len: 13; CDR3aa: CASSYAADGGYTF; CDR3nt: TGTGCCAGCAGTTACGCGGCAGACGGCGGCTACACCTTC